The clone carrying this T cell receptor (beta chain) was seen once. A read error is possible here, since a much larger clone lies one base away. The data were obtained in a study of blood T cells in healthy people across ages. The CDR3 spans 15 residues. V dropped 7 bases and J dropped 7; count of bases not matched to a gene: 11. PCR was performed a second time for roughly 7 to 12 cycles using a sample-barcoded 5' primer and a J-beta primer mix. TCRdb re-derived calls from the 5' RACE reads in MiXCR, one entry per CDR3 protein. This sample has about 780,000 distinct CDR3 sequences, with roughly 46% found just once.

This chain connects TRBV12-3 or TRBV12-4 to TRBJ2-3; 10 bases fit TRBD2. This receptor was identified in a man at least 80 years old in good health. Input material: blood. The CDR3 DNA sequence: TGTGCCAGCAATAATCTAGCGGGAGTCGGTAATACGCAGTATTTT. Translating it yields CASNNLAGVGNTQYF.